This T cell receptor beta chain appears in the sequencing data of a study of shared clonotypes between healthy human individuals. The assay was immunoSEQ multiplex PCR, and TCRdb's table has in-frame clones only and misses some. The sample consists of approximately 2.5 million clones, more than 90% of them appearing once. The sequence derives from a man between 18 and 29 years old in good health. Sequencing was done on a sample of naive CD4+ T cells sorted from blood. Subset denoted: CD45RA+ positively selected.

CDR3 residues: CAWSWEARDTQYF. DNA for the CDR3: TGTGCCTGGAGTTGGGAGGCTCGCGATACGCAGTATTTT. The chain recombines TRBV30 with TRBJ2-3, with D possibly TRBD2 on 6 matching bases. Between the trimmed V and J ends, which lost 2 bases and 6 bases, there was a span of 12 bases. This CDR3 contains 13 residues. Germline V gene lookup returns CDR1 GTSNPN and CDR2 SVGIG (reference sequence).